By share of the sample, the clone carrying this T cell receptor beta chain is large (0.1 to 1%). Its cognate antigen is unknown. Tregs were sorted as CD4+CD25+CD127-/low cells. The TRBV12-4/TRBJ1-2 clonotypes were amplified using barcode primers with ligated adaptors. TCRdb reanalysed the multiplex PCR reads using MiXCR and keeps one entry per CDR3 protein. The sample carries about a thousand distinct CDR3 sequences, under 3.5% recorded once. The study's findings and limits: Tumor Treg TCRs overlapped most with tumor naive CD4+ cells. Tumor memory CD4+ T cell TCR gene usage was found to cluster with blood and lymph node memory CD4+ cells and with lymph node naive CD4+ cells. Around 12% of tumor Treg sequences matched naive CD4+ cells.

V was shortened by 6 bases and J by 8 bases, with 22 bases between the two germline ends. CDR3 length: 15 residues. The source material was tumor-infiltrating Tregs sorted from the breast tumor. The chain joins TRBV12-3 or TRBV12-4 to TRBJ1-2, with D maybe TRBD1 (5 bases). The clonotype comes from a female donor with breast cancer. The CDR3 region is CASRLGVGDPGGYTF. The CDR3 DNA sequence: TGTGCCAGCAGGCTAGGGGTGGGCGACCCGGGAGGCTACACCTTC.